This T cell receptor (beta chain) is from a study of post-analysis software for immune sequencing data. Turning to the study itself: Relapsing-remitting, secondary progressive and progressive-relapsing forms made up the multiple sclerosis disease courses.

Overall study results and limits: When compared against controls, multiple sclerosis patients showed significantly lower normalized Chao1 diversity. Under F measure analysis, samples from one preparation batch co-clustered strongly. Relative to controls, patients had several TRBV segments at higher frequency, with TRBV5-6, TRBV5-1 and TRBV20-1 among these.

CDR3 length equals 16 residues. The V gene end was trimmed by 3 bases and the J gene end by 8 bases; junction bases not matched to a gene: 11. Germline CDR1 and CDR2: LNHDA and SQIVND (reference sequence). About this clonotype: Its antigen is unidentified.

Prepared libraries of TCR beta cDNA carried unique molecular identifiers. T cells numbering about 0.9 to 10 million yielded cDNA molecules that totaled roughly 500,000. TCRdb reprocessed the PCR reads via MiXCR and lists one record per CDR3 protein. The profile covers 430,000 or so distinct CDR3 sequences, with approximately 42% appearing a single time and 6% to 9% taken by the ten largest. Source material: blood. The origin of this receptor is a girl aged 2-10 years with multiple sclerosis. The rearrangement links TRBV19 to TRBJ2-1; 9 bases are shared with TRBD1. CDR3 sequence (DNA): TGTGCCAGTAGTATTTTTTGGGACAGGGTTGTCGATGAGCAGTTCTTC. The encoded protein is CASSIFWDRVVDEQFF.